This T cell receptor (beta chain) was identified in a study of blood T cell repertoires in COVID-19. Study-level information: COVID-19 samples from acute and convalescent phases originated in the United States, Italy and Spain. PBMCs, B-cell-depleted T cells, or T cells provided the cDNA or gDNA that made up the material.

The CDR3 sequence is 14 residues long. V was trimmed by 6 bases and J by 0 bases, leaving 12 bases between them. From germline, CDR1 is MGHDK and CDR2 SYGVNS. As handled by the study authors: Amplification of reference gene primers provided the estimated nucleated cell counts. Using immunoSEQ multiplex PCR, the repertoire was profiled, and TCRdb retains in-frame clones only, with some absent. Clone size and the V and J calls come from that table; the DNA yielded D and trimming. The sample records about 110,000 clones, about 90% being singletons. This TCR derives from a human donor in a cohort sampled during active COVID-19. Sequenced input: peripheral blood. The chain combines TRBV25-1 with TRBJ2-7; D ambiguous. CDR3 region: CASRGALDSYEQYF. CDR3 in DNA: TGTGCCAGCAGAGGAGCGCTAGACTCCTACGAGCAGTACTTC.